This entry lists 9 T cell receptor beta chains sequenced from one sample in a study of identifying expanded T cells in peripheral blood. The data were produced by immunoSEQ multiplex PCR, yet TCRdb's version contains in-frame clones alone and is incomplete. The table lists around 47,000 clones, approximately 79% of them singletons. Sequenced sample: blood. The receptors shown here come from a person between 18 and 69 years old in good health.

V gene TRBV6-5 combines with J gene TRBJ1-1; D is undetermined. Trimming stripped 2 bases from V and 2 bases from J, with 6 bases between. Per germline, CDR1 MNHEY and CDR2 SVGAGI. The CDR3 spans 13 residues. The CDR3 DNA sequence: TGTGCCAGCAGTTACCGGGATAACACTGAAGCTTTCTTT. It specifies CASSYRDNTEAFF.

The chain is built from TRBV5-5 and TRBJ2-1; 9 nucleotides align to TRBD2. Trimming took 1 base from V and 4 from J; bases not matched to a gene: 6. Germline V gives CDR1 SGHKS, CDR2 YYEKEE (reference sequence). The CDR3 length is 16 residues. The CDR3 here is CASSLRTSGLYNEQFF. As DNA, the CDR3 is TGTGCCAGCAGCTTGCGTACTAGCGGGCTTTACAATGAGCAGTTCTTC. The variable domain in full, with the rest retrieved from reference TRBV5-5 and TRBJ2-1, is DAGVTQSPTHLIKTRGQQVTLRCSPISGHKSVSWYQQVLGQGPQFIFQYYEKEERGRGNFPDRFSARQFPNYSSELNVNALLLGDSALYLCASSLRTSGLYNEQFFGPGTRLTVL.

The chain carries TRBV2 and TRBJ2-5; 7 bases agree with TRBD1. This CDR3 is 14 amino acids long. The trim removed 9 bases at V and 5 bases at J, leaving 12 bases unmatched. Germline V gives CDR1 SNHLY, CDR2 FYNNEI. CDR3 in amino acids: CASSLQGSGETQYF. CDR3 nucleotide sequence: TGTGCCAGTAGCTTACAGGGGTCGGGGGAGACCCAGTACTTC.

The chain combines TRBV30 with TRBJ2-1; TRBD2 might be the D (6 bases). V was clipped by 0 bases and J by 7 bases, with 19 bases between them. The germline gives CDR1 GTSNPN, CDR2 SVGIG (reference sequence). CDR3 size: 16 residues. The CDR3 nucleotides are TGTGCCTGGAGTGTACCCTCTGGGCCGGGGGTTAATGAGCAGTTCTTC. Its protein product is CAWSVPSGPGVNEQFF.

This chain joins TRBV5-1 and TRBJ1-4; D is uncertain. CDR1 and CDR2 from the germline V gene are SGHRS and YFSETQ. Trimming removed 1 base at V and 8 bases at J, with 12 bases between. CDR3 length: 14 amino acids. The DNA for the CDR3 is TGCGCCAGCAGCTTGTCCCAGATTTCGGAAAAACTGTTTTTT. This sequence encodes CASSLSQISEKLFF. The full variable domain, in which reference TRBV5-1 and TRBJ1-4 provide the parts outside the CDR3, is KAGVTQTPRYLIKTRGQQVTLSCSPISGHRSVSWYQQTPGQGLQFLFEYFSETQRNKGNFPGRFSGRQFSNSRSEMNVSTLELGDSALYLCASSLSQISEKLFFGSGTQLSVL.

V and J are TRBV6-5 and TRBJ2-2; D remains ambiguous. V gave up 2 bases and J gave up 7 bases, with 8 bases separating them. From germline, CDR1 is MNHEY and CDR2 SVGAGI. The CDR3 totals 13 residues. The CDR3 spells CASSYRGLGELFF. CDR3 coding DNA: TGTGCCAGCAGTTACAGAGGTCTCGGGGAGCTGTTTTTT.

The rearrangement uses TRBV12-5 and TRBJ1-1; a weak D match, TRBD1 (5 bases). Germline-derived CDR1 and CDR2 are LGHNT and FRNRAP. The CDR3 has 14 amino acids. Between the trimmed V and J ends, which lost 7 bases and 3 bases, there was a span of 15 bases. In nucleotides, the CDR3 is TGTGCTAGTGATAAGGTTGGGGGTTACACTGAAGCTTTCTTT. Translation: CASDKVGGYTEAFF.

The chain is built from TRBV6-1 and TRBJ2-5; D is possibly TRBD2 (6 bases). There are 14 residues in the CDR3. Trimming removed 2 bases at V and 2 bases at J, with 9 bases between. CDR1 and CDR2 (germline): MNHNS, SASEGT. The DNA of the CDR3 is TGTGCCAGCAGTGAACGGGGAGGTCAAGAGACCCAGTACTTC. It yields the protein CASSERGGQETQYF.

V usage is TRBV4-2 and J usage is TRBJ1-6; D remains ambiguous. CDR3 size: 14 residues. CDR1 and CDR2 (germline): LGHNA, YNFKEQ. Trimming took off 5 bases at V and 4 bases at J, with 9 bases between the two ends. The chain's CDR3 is CASSFKEYNSPLHF. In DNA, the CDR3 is TGTGCCAGCAGCTTTAAGGAGTATAATTCACCCCTCCACTTT.